This T cell receptor (beta chain) stems from a study of beta chain features in type 1 diabetes. The sample holds a few counts of this clone. Expressed TCRB transcripts were sequenced because the entire RNA isolate underwent reverse transcription. Generated by immunoSEQ multiplex PCR, the TCRdb table keeps only in-frame clones and is missing some. This sample has under 900,000 clones, with 15% to 20% found just once. Sequencing was carried out using naive CD4+ T cells from blood. The source of this sequence is a woman in her late teens or twenties in good health.

CDR3 amino acids: CASSLVSQGEQYF. The DNA of the CDR3 is TGTGCCAGCAGCTTAGTTTCCCAAGGGGAGCAGTACTTC. The chain is built from TRBV7-2 and TRBJ2-7; D remains ambiguous. Trimming cost V 1 base and J 7 bases, with 11 bases left between them. Germline values: CDR1 SGHTA, CDR2 FQGNSA. CDR3 size: 13 residues. Full variable domain (rest looked up from reference TRBV7-2 and TRBJ2-7): GAGVSQSPSNKVTEKGKDVELRCDPISGHTALYWYRQSLGQGLEFLIYFQGNSAPDKSGLPSDRFSAERTGGSVSTLTIQRTQQEDSAVYLCASSLVSQGEQYFGPGTRLTVT.